These 20 T cell receptor beta chains were all obtained from the same sample, sequenced in a study of radiation and T cells in renal cell carcinoma (dated by TCRdb to 2018 to 2020). The time point label on this specimen signifies: blood 4 weeks post-SBRT, at nephrectomy. This specimen's treatment or condition label, per the study, means: 15 Gy SBRT to primary tumor, nephrectomy 4 weeks later. Library preparation used the immunoSEQ multiplex PCR assay. Imported from immuneACCESS, the table was reduced by TCRdb to in-frame sequences with V and J called. These copies leave out some clones; in studies compared against another copy, an unresolved V gene accounts for under half, and the cause of the remainder is not known. This sample comprises about 77,000 clones, 83% of them detected only once. 2.4% of the sample goes to the ten largest clones. Sequencing was performed on blood, taken from a patient whose treatment included radiotherapy and nephrectomy. The receptors were sampled from a woman aged 55-69 years with renal cell carcinoma.

This clone was recorded once. The chain joins TRBV6-6 to TRBJ1-1; D is uncertain. The CDR3 has 14 amino acids. The V end lost 5 bases, the J end lost 3 bases, and 13 bases lay between the germline ends. The germline V gene has CDR1 MNHNY and CDR2 SVGAGI (reference sequence). The CDR3 coding sequence is TGTGCCAGCAGTCACTTGGACCCTTACACTGAAGCTTTCTTT. This translates into CASSHLDPYTEAFF.

The genes are TRBV28 and TRBJ1-1; no reliable D call. Germline V lookup: CDR1 MDHEN, CDR2 SYDVKM. The V end was cut by 2 bases, the J end by 0 bases, with 7 bases between. CDR3 length: 14 residues. In nucleotides, the CDR3 is TGTGCCAGCAGTTTACCCAGCATGAACACTGAAGCTTTCTTT. Its translation is CASSLPSMNTEAFF. The whole variable domain, remainder taken from reference TRBV28 and TRBJ1-1, is DVKVTQSSRYLVKRTGEKVFLECVQDMDHENMFWYRQDPGLGLRLIYFSYDVKMKEKGDIPEGYSVSREKKERFSLILESASTNQTSMYLCASSLPSMNTEAFFGQGTRLTVV.

This chain uses TRBV19 with TRBJ2-1, with a weak D call TRBD2 (5 bases). Germline V gene data show CDR1 as LNHDA and CDR2 as SQIVND (reference sequence). Trimming removed 6 bases from V and 0 bases from J, with 15 bases in between. The CDR3 has 16 residues. The CDR3: CASSPSRGLSYNEQFF. The CDR3 bases are TGTGCCAGTAGCCCGTCCCGGGGTCTCTCCTACAATGAGCAGTTCTTC.

CDR3 DNA sequence: TGTGCCAGCAGACTCTCCGGTGGTAGCAATCAGCCCCAGCATTTT. It translates to CASRLSGGSNQPQHF. This sequence joins TRBV27 and TRBJ1-5; D not certain. The CDR3 loop spans 15 amino acids. Germline assignment: CDR1 MNHEY and CDR2 SMNVEV (reference sequence). Trimming took off 6 bases at V and 0 bases at J, with 12 bases between the two ends.

The chain carries TRBV11-1 and TRBJ1-4, with D hard to call. V was shortened by 1 base and J by 2 bases, with 8 bases between the two germline ends. The CDR3 spans 15 residues. Germline CDR1 and CDR2: SGHAT and FQDESV (reference sequence). CDR3 sequence: CASSLEGSTNEKLFF. The CDR3 nucleotides are TGTGCCAGCAGCTTAGAAGGGTCGACTAATGAAAAACTGTTTTTT.

The chain carries TRBV5-1 and TRBJ2-5; the match to TRBD2 covers 9 bases. Unmatched junction bases numbered 6, after V lost 3 bases and J lost 0 bases. CDR3 size: 16 residues. From germline, CDR1 is SGHRS and CDR2 YFSETQ. For the CDR3, the DNA is TGCGCCAGCAGCTCGAACGGCGGGAGGGACCAAGAGACCCAGTACTTC. This translates into CASSSNGGRDQETQYF.

This clone was seen only once. V is TRBV5-3 and J is TRBJ1-5; tentatively, D is TRBD1 (5 bases). TRBV5-3 is flagged as an ORF with uncertain function. V shed 6 bases and J shed 6 bases, with 37 bases lying between them. CDR3 length: 21 amino acids. CDR3 sequence (DNA): TGTGCCAGAACCAATTTAGTGGGGGAGCGGCCCACGCGCGATGAGAGTCAGCCCCAGCATTTT. It yields the protein CARTNLVGERPTRDESQPQHF.

The CDR3 sequence is CASRVTGDNEKLFF. DNA of the CDR3: TGTGCCAGCAGAGTGACAGGCGATAATGAAAAACTGTTTTTT. V is TRBV2 and J is TRBJ1-4, with D possibly being TRBD1 (6 bases). V was shortened by 6 bases and J by 4 bases, with 12 bases between the two germline ends. This CDR3 region has 14 residues. Germline CDR1 and CDR2: SNHLY and FYNNEI.

The J gene is TRBJ2-7, the V gene TRBV19, with D maybe TRBD2 (5 bases). The CDR3 runs to 13 residues. Per germline, CDR1 LNHDA and CDR2 SQIVND (reference sequence). V dropped 5 bases and J dropped 3 bases, with 11 bases sitting between them. The CDR3 DNA reads TGTGCCAGTAGTGTCCGCACTAGCTACGAGCAGTACTTC. Translating gives CASSVRTSYEQYF.

A few counts support this clone. The chain employs TRBV6-1 and TRBJ1-1, with D unresolved. Trimming removed 5 bases from V and 5 bases from J, with 9 bases in between. Germline assignment: CDR1 MNHNS and CDR2 SASEGT. The CDR3 is made up of 12 amino acids. In DNA form, the CDR3 reads TGTGCCAGCAGTCGCACAGATACTGAAGCTTTCTTT. Its protein product is CASSRTDTEAFF.

The chain combines TRBV18 with TRBJ2-7, with TRBD1 identical over 7 bases. V lost 4 bases and J lost 5; bases outside the gene matches: 11. Germline lookup yields CDR1 KGHSH and CDR2 LQKENI. The CDR3 runs to 15 residues. The CDR3 protein is CASSLGQRGVDEQYF. For the CDR3, the DNA is TGTGCCAGCTCACTGGGACAGCGCGGCGTAGACGAGCAGTACTTC. Drawing the rest from reference TRBV18 and TRBJ2-7, the complete variable domain is NAGVMQNPRHLVRRRGQEARLRCSPMKGHSHVYWYRQLPEEGLKFMVYLQKENIIDESGMPKERFSAEFPKEGPSILRIQQVVRGDSAAYFCASSLGQRGVDEQYFGPGTRLTVT.

This chain uses TRBV9 with TRBJ2-2; D remains unclear. V gave up 0 bases and J gave up 1 base, with 1 base separating them. Germline-derived CDR1 and CDR2 are SGDLS and YYNGEE. This CDR3 has 13 residues. CDR3 coding DNA: TGTGCCAGCAGCGTAGAGAACACCGGGGAGCTGTTTTTT. Translation: CASSVENTGELFF. The full variable domain, completed using reference TRBV9 and TRBJ2-2, is DSGVTQTPKHLITATGQRVTLRCSPRSGDLSVYWYQQSLDQGLQFLIQYYNGEERAKGNILERFSAQQFPDLHSELNLSSLELGDSALYFCASSVENTGELFFGEGSRLTVL.

This rearrangement joins TRBV19 to TRBJ2-7; a possible D gene is TRBD1 (6 bases). CDR1 LNHDA and CDR2 SQIVND come from the germline V gene (reference sequence). V was clipped by 4 bases and J by 2 bases, with 21 bases between them. CDR3 size: 17 residues. The CDR3 DNA sequence: TGTGCCAGTAGTAAGCCCGGGACATCGGTTTCACCCTACGAGCAGTACTTC. This translates into CASSKPGTSVSPYEQYF.

The chain couples TRBV2 to TRBJ2-7; possible D gene TRBD1, 5 bases. Trimming stripped 5 bases from V and 1 base from J, with 27 bases between. Germline values: CDR1 SNHLY, CDR2 FYNNEI. The CDR3 extends over 19 amino acids. CDR3 nucleotides: TGTGCCAGCAGTAGGTCACTATTTAACCAGGGAAAGTGGTCCTACGAGCAGTACTTC. Its protein is CASSRSLFNQGKWSYEQYF.

This chain uses TRBV27 with TRBJ2-2; D may correspond to TRBD1 or TRBD2 (5 bases each). This CDR3 is 13 amino acids long. Deletions cut 8 bases from V and 5 bases from J, with 12 bases between. CDR1 MNHEY and CDR2 SMNVEV come from the germline V gene (reference sequence). CDR3 protein: CASGLRGTGELFF. The CDR3 DNA is TGTGCCAGCGGACTGAGGGGTACCGGGGAGCTGTTTTTT.

The chain joins TRBV18 to TRBJ1-5; 8 nucleotides line up with TRBD1. CDR1 and CDR2 from the germline V gene are KGHSH and LQKENI. This CDR3 has 16 residues. Trimming removed 3 bases from V and 4 bases from J; junction bases left unmatched: 8. As DNA, the CDR3 is TGTGCCAGCTCACCGGGCCCAGGGGGCCTGAATCAGCCCCAGCATTTT. It is translated as CASSPGPGGLNQPQHF. The entire variable domain, with the rest obtained from reference TRBV18 and TRBJ1-5, is as follows: NAGVMQNPRHLVRRRGQEARLRCSPMKGHSHVYWYRQLPEEGLKFMVYLQKENIIDESGMPKERFSAEFPKEGPSILRIQQVVRGDSAAYFCASSPGPGGLNQPQHFGDGTRLSIL.

The chain has TRBV19 and TRBJ2-4, with a weak D call TRBD2 (6 bases). V lost 5 bases to trimming and J lost 7 bases, with 21 bases between them. Germline CDR1 and CDR2: LNHDA and SQIVND (reference sequence). The CDR3 covers 16 residues. CDR3: CASSPRGDLARNIQYF. For the CDR3, the DNA is TGTGCCAGTAGTCCACGAGGGGACCTAGCGAGGAACATTCAGTACTTC. Full variable domain (outside the CDR3, taken from reference TRBV19 and TRBJ2-4): DGGITQSPKYLFRKEGQNVTLSCEQNLNHDAMYWYRQDPGQGLRLIYYSQIVNDFQKGDIAEGYSVSREKKESFPLTVTSAQKNPTAFYLCASSPRGDLARNIQYFGAGTRLSVL.

V is TRBV27 and J is TRBJ1-5; D call uncertain. The CDR3 is 14 amino acids. Germline lookup yields CDR1 MNHEY and CDR2 SMNVEV (reference sequence). V was shortened by 0 bases and J by 0 bases, with 3 bases between the two germline ends. The CDR3 coding sequence is TGTGCCAGCAGTTTATCGAATAGCAATCAGCCCCAGCATTTT. It yields the protein CASSLSNSNQPQHF.

This clone showed up just once. The gene calls are TRBV7-8 and TRBJ1-1; D is uncertain. Trimming removed 5 bases from V and 3 bases from J, with 13 bases in between. The CDR3 loop spans 14 amino acids. Germline-derived CDR1 and CDR2 are SGHVS and FQNEAQ. This CDR3 is CASSVASRYTEAFF. CDR3 DNA sequence: TGTGCCAGCAGCGTCGCAAGCAGGTACACTGAAGCTTTCTTT.

This clone appeared a single time. The chain recombines TRBV19 with TRBJ1-5, with no clear D. The germline V gene encodes CDR1 LNHDA and CDR2 SQIVND (reference sequence). Trimming pared 3 bases from V and 0 bases from J, leaving 12 bases between. The CDR3 length is 16 residues. Here the CDR3 DNA reads TGTGCCAGTAGTATCTTGACGGATTATAGCAATCAGCCCCAGCATTTT. It encodes CASSILTDYSNQPQHF.